A single sample gave rise to the 4 T cell receptor beta chains below, sequenced in a study of early T cells in non-severe SARS-CoV-2 infection. A single record per CDR3 protein comes from TCRdb applying MiXCR to the 5' RACE reads. The profile shows approximately 79,000 distinct CDR3 sequences, less than 15% of them singletons. The sequenced material came from whole blood. The receptors here all came from an adult who was a healthcare worker with PCR-confirmed SARS-CoV-2 infection or an uninfected control (not recorded which).

CDR3: CSARYARTSGIGQYF. The CDR3 region has the DNA TGCAGTGCTAGATATGCCCGGACTAGCGGGATCGGTCAGTACTTC. The chain recombines TRBV20-1 with TRBJ2-7; 12 bases are shared with TRBD2. CDR3 size: 15 residues. The germline CDR1 and CDR2 sequences are DFQATT and SNEGSKA (reference sequence). V shed 2 bases, J shed 10 bases, and the junction held 12 bases outside the gene matches.

The V and J genes are TRBV11-1 and TRBJ2-7; D uncertain. CDR3 length equals 14 residues. Germline loops: CDR1 SGHAT, CDR2 FQDESV (reference sequence). The V gene lost 5 bases and the J gene lost 1 base, with 12 bases spanning the gap. The CDR3 DNA reads TGTGCCAGCAGCGCGTCGCGTCTTTCCTACGAGCAGTACTTC. It translates to CASSASRLSYEQYF.

This clonotype was seen repeatedly, ten times or more. This sequence joins TRBV6-1 and TRBJ1-1; 9 bases line up with TRBD1. Germline CDR1 reads MNHNS; CDR2 reads SASEGT. The junction had 16 bases not matched to a gene; V was cut back by 7 bases and J by 1 base. This CDR3 is built from 18 residues. CDR3 DNA sequence: TGTGCCAGCACCCTCTCCCGGACAGGGGTCATACCGAACACTGAAGCTTTCTTT. This encodes CASTLSRTGVIPNTEAFF.

Ten or more counts support this clonotype. The gene calls are TRBV29-1 and TRBJ1-5, with 7 bases fitting TRBD1. The germline V gene encodes CDR1 SQVTM and CDR2 ANQGSEA. J gave up 2 bases and V 4 bases, and 2 bases lay outside the gene matches. The CDR3 sequence is 13 residues long. The CDR3 loop is CSVATGGNQPQHF. DNA for the CDR3: TGCAGCGTTGCTACAGGGGGCAATCAGCCCCAGCATTTT. Using reference TRBV29-1 and TRBJ1-5 for the parts outside the CDR3, the full variable domain is SAVISQKPSRDICQRGTSLTIQCQVDSQVTMMFWYRQQPGQSLTLIATANQGSEATYESGFVIDKFPISRPNLTFSTLTVSNMSPEDSSIYLCSVATGGNQPQHFGDGTRLSIL.